This section outlines one T cell receptor (beta chain) sequence together with its context. Its antigen is not yet known. No base quality information exists; no much larger clone differs at one position. These data come from a study of T cell changes during pregnancy in multiple sclerosis (dated by TCRdb to about 2019). About the full investigation: Changes in the T cell repertoire over the course of pregnancy were examined in this study in women with multiple sclerosis.

Libraries were constructed by the immunoSEQ multiplex PCR assay. TCRdb stores this immuneACCESS table with in-frame sequences only. Part of the clones is absent; in the studies checked, under half of the shortfall reflects unresolved V genes, and no reason is known for the rest. This sample holds about 98,000 clones; 92% were observed only once. 2% to 3% of the sample lies in the top ten. The CDR3 runs 14 residues from the cysteine to the phenylalanine. Of the read, only the CDR3 DNA is kept; its 42 bases are in frame from base 1. CDR1 MNHEY and CDR2 SMNVEV were looked up in the germline V gene (reference sequence). V is clipped by 7 bases and J by 9 bases, and the sequence between their germline boundaries is 16 bases long.

The TCR sequence derives from a female donor in good health, enrolled as a control in a pregnancy study. The sequence links TRBV27 to TRBJ1-6; a tentative D match to TRBD1 spans 5 bases. Sequencing was performed on peripheral blood, taken after pregnancy. The DNA sequence is TGTGCCAGCACCTCAGGGTTCTCTGGTTCACCCCTCCACTTT. Its protein product is CASTSGFSGSPLHF.